What follows are 26 T cell receptor beta chains derived from one specimen sequenced in a study of blood T cell repertoires in COVID-19. Assay used: immunoSEQ multiplex PCR; TCRdb lists only in-frame clones, some missing. The data contain approximately 350,000 clones, 65% to 90% of them singletons. Sequences were obtained from peripheral blood. Receptor source: a woman aged 55 to 70 with COVID-19, enrolled during active disease.

The V gene is TRBV18, the J gene TRBJ1-5, with D perhaps TRBD1 (6 bases). The CDR3 totals 15 residues. Germline V CDR1 and CDR2: KGHSH, LQKENI. Trimming removed 6 bases at V and 2 bases at J, with 14 bases between. As DNA, the CDR3 is TGTGCCAGCTCCCCTACTGGGACACGCAATCAGCCCCAGCATTTT. Translating it yields CASSPTGTRNQPQHF.

V gene TRBV20-1 combines with J gene TRBJ2-5, with no clear D. CDR3 length: 11 residues. Trimming shortened V by 0 bases and J by 4 bases, and 3 bases separated the two germline ends. Germline lookup yields CDR1 DFQATT and CDR2 SNEGSKA (reference sequence). The CDR3 coding sequence is TGCAGTGCTAGAGATATAGAGACCCAGTACTTC. Translation: CSARDIETQYF.

This clone has only a few counts. The gene calls are TRBV4-1 and TRBJ2-3; TRBD1 matches 8 bases. Trimming removed 2 bases from V and 0 bases from J; junction bases left unmatched: 13. This CDR3 is built from 19 residues. Germline-derived CDR1 and CDR2 are MGHRA and YSYEKL. The CDR3 DNA reads as TGCGCCAGCAGCCAACCTTCTCTCTTGCGGGACAGGAGCACAGATACGCAGTATTTT. Protein product: CASSQPSLLRDRSTDTQYF.

This CDR3 reads CSVELRETEAFF. The CDR3 coding sequence is TGCAGCGTTGAATTGCGGGAAACTGAAGCTTTCTTT. The J gene is TRBJ1-1, the V gene TRBV29-1, with unresolved D. CDR1 and CDR2 (germline): SQVTM, ANQGSEA. V shed 2 bases and J shed 5 bases, with 9 bases lying between them. The CDR3 covers 12 residues.

V usage is TRBV7-3 and J usage is TRBJ2-3; TRBD2 agrees at 9 bases. Losses at the gene ends were 1 base for V and 4 bases for J; bases not matched to a gene: 6. The germline V gene encodes CDR1 SGHTA and CDR2 FQGTGA. This CDR3 region has 16 residues. The CDR3 DNA reads as TGTGCCAGCAGCTTAAATGGCGGGGGGGCCGCAGATACGCAGTATTTT. Protein sequence: CASSLNGGGAADTQYF.

V and J are TRBV4-1 and TRBJ2-7, with 8 bases lining up with TRBD2. CDR1 and CDR2 from the germline V gene are MGHRA and YSYEKL. The CDR3 is 13 residues long. J was trimmed by 6 bases and V by 4 bases; bases with no gene match: 5. The CDR3 here is CASSLSGGLEQYF. The CDR3 DNA sequence: TGCGCCAGCAGCCTTTCGGGGGGGCTCGAGCAGTACTTC.

The chain is built from TRBV5-4 and TRBJ2-2, with 10 nucleotides matching TRBD2. This CDR3 has 17 amino acids. Germline V gene data show CDR1 as SGHNT and CDR2 as YYREEE (reference sequence). The V segment lost 4 bases and the J segment 4 bases; nucleotides outside the gene matches: 10. CDR3 bases: TGTGCCAGCAGCGAGATCTTAGCGGGGGGATTCACCGGGGAGCTGTTTTTT. Its translation is CASSEILAGGFTGELFF.

The rearrangement joins TRBV30 to TRBJ1-2; D gene uncertain. This CDR3 is 12 amino acids long. Per germline, CDR1 GTSNPN and CDR2 SVGIG (reference sequence). The germline V and J ends were trimmed by 4 bases and 10 bases, with 16 bases remaining between them. The chain's CDR3 is CAWTNPAGSYTF. The CDR3 nucleotides are TGTGCCTGGACTAACCCCGCCGGGTCCTACACCTTC.

This clone is a singleton in its sample. The chain combines TRBV5-1 with TRBJ1-2; 9 nucleotides agree with TRBD1. The CDR3 contains 14 residues. J lost 5 bases, V lost 0 bases, and 2 bases had no gene match. CDR1 is SGHRS, CDR2 YFSETQ, per germline. CDR3 residues: CASSLGTGDYGYTF. In DNA, the CDR3 is TGCGCCAGCAGCTTGGGGACAGGGGATTATGGCTACACCTTC.

This clone was seen once. The rearrangement joins TRBV7-8 to TRBJ1-3; 8 bases align to TRBD1. This CDR3 spans 15 amino acids. The junction had 3 bases not matched to a gene; V was cut back by 1 base and J by 4 bases. Germline lookup yields CDR1 SGHVS and CDR2 FQNEAQ. CDR3 sequence: CASSLEAGGGNTIYF. The CDR3 DNA is TGTGCCAGCAGCTTAGAGGCAGGGGGCGGAAACACCATATATTTT.

Notes on this clone: The same CDR3 is also encoded by other DNA sequences in this sample. The chain links TRBV18 to TRBJ1-6; 9 positions match TRBD1. The germline gives CDR1 KGHSH, CDR2 LQKENI. J lost 7 bases, V lost 3 bases, and 1 base had no gene match. CDR3 length equals 14 residues. CDR3: CASSPGQGNSPLHF. The CDR3 DNA sequence: TGTGCCAGCTCACCGGGACAGGGAAATTCACCCCTCCACTTT. The full variable domain, rest sourced from reference TRBV18 and TRBJ1-6, is NAGVMQNPRHLVRRRGQEARLRCSPMKGHSHVYWYRQLPEEGLKFMVYLQKENIIDESGMPKERFSAEFPKEGPSILRIQQVVRGDSAAYFCASSPGQGNSPLHFGNGTRLTVT.

This chain joins TRBV5-1 and TRBJ2-1; D might be TRBD2 (5 bases). The CDR3 is 12 residues long. The germline gives CDR1 SGHRS, CDR2 YFSETQ. The V and J ends lost 0 bases and 9 bases respectively, with 7 bases between them. DNA of the CDR3: TGCGCCAGCAGCTTGGGAGAGGGTGAGCAGTTCTTC. Its translation: CASSLGEGEQFF. The whole variable domain, remainder taken from reference TRBV5-1 and TRBJ2-1, is KAGVTQTPRYLIKTRGQQVTLSCSPISGHRSVSWYQQTPGQGLQFLFEYFSETQRNKGNFPGRFSGRQFSNSRSEMNVSTLELGDSALYLCASSLGEGEQFFGPGTRLTVL.

This rearrangement joins TRBV7-9 to TRBJ1-1; D is possibly TRBD1 (5 bases). The CDR3 is 14 amino acids. Germline lookup yields CDR1 SEHNR and CDR2 FQNEAQ (reference sequence). V lost 3 bases to trimming and J lost 5 bases, with 13 bases between them. The CDR3 loop reads CASSFLLQGTEAFF. CDR3 bases: TGTGCCAGCAGCTTCCTATTGCAGGGTACTGAAGCTTTCTTT.

This clone occurred once. The chain has TRBV27 and TRBJ2-6, with D unresolved. Germline CDR1 reads MNHEY; CDR2 reads SMNVEV (reference sequence). This CDR3 spans 13 amino acids. Deletions cut 10 bases from V and 2 bases from J, with 9 bases between. DNA of the CDR3: TGTGCCACCTTATATCCTGGGGCCAACGTCCTGACTTTC. This sequence encodes CATLYPGANVLTF.

In regard to this clone: This specimen includes other DNA sequences encoding the same CDR3. The V call is TRBV5-1, the J call TRBJ1-6; a weak D match, TRBD1 (5 bases). Germline V gene lookup returns CDR1 SGHRS and CDR2 YFSETQ. V lost 4 bases, J lost 12 bases, and 14 bases lay in between. The CDR3 is 13 residues long. CDR3 sequence (DNA): TGCGCCAGCAGCCTGGTCGGGGGTGAACCCCTCCACTTT. Translation: CASSLVGGEPLHF. Full variable domain (rest looked up from reference TRBV5-1 and TRBJ1-6): KAGVTQTPRYLIKTRGQQVTLSCSPISGHRSVSWYQQTPGQGLQFLFEYFSETQRNKGNFPGRFSGRQFSNSRSEMNVSTLELGDSALYLCASSLVGGEPLHFGNGTRLTVT.

This clone was seen a handful of times. The rearrangement uses TRBV5-6 and TRBJ2-5, with D perhaps TRBD1 (5 bases). The V gene lost 0 bases and the J gene lost 6 bases, with 12 bases spanning the gap. The CDR3 sequence is 14 residues long. The V gene's germline CDR1 is SGHDT and CDR2 YYEEEE. CDR3 amino acids: CASSLAAGKKTQYF. CDR3 nucleotides: TGTGCCAGCAGCTTGGCCGCAGGGAAGAAGACCCAGTACTTC.

The rearrangement joins TRBV30 to TRBJ2-7; tentative D call: TRBD2 (5 bases). V gave up 0 bases and J gave up 5 bases, with 5 bases separating them. Per germline, CDR1 GTSNPN and CDR2 SVGIG (reference sequence). The CDR3 contains 11 residues. The DNA of the CDR3 is TGTGCCTGGAGTGTTAGCGACGAGCAGTACTTC. This translates into CAWSVSDEQYF.

This clone was counted once. The chain combines TRBV19 with TRBJ1-1, with 8 nucleotides matching TRBD1. V was pared by 4 bases and J by 0 bases, with 10 bases of the junction left unmatched. Germline CDR1 and CDR2: LNHDA and SQIVND (reference sequence). This CDR3 region has 17 residues. The CDR3 loop is CASSTLLQGAMNTEAFF. In DNA form, the CDR3 reads TGTGCCAGTAGTACACTTCTGCAGGGGGCAATGAACACTGAAGCTTTCTTT. Filled out from reference TRBV19 and TRBJ1-1, the complete variable domain reads DGGITQSPKYLFRKEGQNVTLSCEQNLNHDAMYWYRQDPGQGLRLIYYSQIVNDFQKGDIAEGYSVSREKKESFPLTVTSAQKNPTAFYLCASSTLLQGAMNTEAFFGQGTRLTVV.

CDR3 sequence (DNA): TGTGCCAGCAGCCGACAGGGGTATGGCTACACCTTC. It encodes CASSRQGYGYTF. The chain couples TRBV6-2 or TRBV6-3 to TRBJ1-2; 8 bases line up with TRBD1. Germline V gene sequence: CDR1 MNHEY, CDR2 SVGEGT. The CDR3 has 12 amino acids. V shed 6 bases, J shed 5 bases, and the junction held 2 bases outside the gene matches.

This clone was seen once. The chain joins TRBV7-9 to TRBJ2-3; D gene unclear. Trimming removed 2 bases from V and 1 base from J, with 10 bases in between. This CDR3 contains 15 residues. Germline V gene sequence: CDR1 SEHNR, CDR2 FQNEAQ (reference sequence). The CDR3 protein is CASSLTLIGTDTQYF. The CDR3 bases are TGTGCCAGCAGCTTAACCTTAATAGGCACAGATACGCAGTATTTT.

The CDR3 DNA reads as TGTGCCAGCAGCCGCATAGCGGGGGGGCCCGTCCGCACCGGGGAGCTGTTTTTT. Protein product: CASSRIAGGPVRTGELFF. This rearrangement joins TRBV11-3 to TRBJ2-2; 11 bases agree with TRBD2. Germline CDR1 reads SGHNT; CDR2 reads YENEEA. J was trimmed by 4 bases and V by 5 bases; bases with no gene match: 12. The CDR3 length is 18 residues.

The V gene is TRBV19, the J gene TRBJ2-3; 7 bases fit TRBD2. The V and J ends lost 7 bases and 6 bases, in that order; junction bases with no gene match: 4. Germline CDR1 LNHDA, CDR2 SQIVND (reference sequence). This CDR3 comprises 12 residues. CDR3 region: CASMTRGDTQYF. The CDR3 DNA follows: TGTGCCAGTATGACGCGGGGGGATACGCAGTATTTT.

This sequence joins TRBV7-2 and TRBJ1-4, with D perhaps TRBD1 (6 bases). Germline CDR1 is SGHTA and CDR2 is FQGNSA. This CDR3 region has 13 residues. Trimming pared 6 bases from V and 3 bases from J, leaving 8 bases between. CDR3 bases: TGTGCCAGCAGGGGGGCGTCTAATGAAAAACTGTTTTTT. It translates to CASRGASNEKLFF.

The chain joins TRBV12-3 or TRBV12-4 to TRBJ2-7, with 11 positions matching TRBD1. CDR3 size: 13 residues. V gave up 6 bases and J gave up 3 bases; unmatched junction bases: 1. The CDR3 nucleotides read TGTGCCAGCAGAGGGACAGGGGGCTACGAGCAGTACTTC. Translated, it gives CASRGTGGYEQYF.

The chain uses TRBV11-2 and TRBJ2-5; TRBD2 matches at 8 bases. V lost 1 base and J lost 4; bases outside the gene matches: 5. The CDR3 length is 15 residues. CDR1 and CDR2 (germline): SGHAT, FQNNGV. The CDR3 reads CASSLGAGGLETQYF. The CDR3, as DNA: TGTGCCAGCAGCTTAGGGGCGGGGGGTTTAGAGACCCAGTACTTC.

The V call is TRBV6-5, the J call TRBJ1-5; 8 positions agree with TRBD1. The V segment lost 7 bases and the J segment 3 bases; nucleotides outside the gene matches: 5. CDR3 length: 14 residues. Germline assignment: CDR1 MNHEY and CDR2 SVGAGI. Here the CDR3 DNA reads TGTGCCAGCAAGTGGACAGGGATCAATCAGCCCCAGCATTTT. Translating it yields CASKWTGINQPQHF.